This T cell receptor (beta chain) was sequenced during a study of T cells after yellow fever vaccination. Overall study context: Any fraction with a low cell number was prepared using SMART-Seq v4 Ultra Low Input.

The germline CDR1 and CDR2 sequences are DFQATT and SNEGSKA (reference sequence). The CDR3 sequence is 14 residues long. V lost 8 bases and J lost 6, with 20 bases in between. 5'RACE template switching added a universal primer site and UMIs to TCR cDNA. TCRdb recomputed calls from the 5' RACE reads with MiXCR, one row per CDR3 protein. Of 610,000 or so distinct CDR3 sequences in the sample, 9% to 15% were seen once. Sequencing was performed on PBMCs, taken on the day of the yellow fever booster vaccination. The source is a man aged 25 to 45 who received the YFV17D yellow fever vaccine. V and J are TRBV20-1 and TRBJ2-1, with a possible D match to TRBD1 (5 bases). The CDR3 sequence: CSFPSRQIVNEQFF. Here the CDR3 DNA reads TGCAGTTTTCCCTCTCGACAGATCGTCAATGAGCAGTTCTTC.